This entry lists 20 T cell receptor beta chains sequenced from one sample in a study of cytomegalovirus exposure and HLA in healthy donors (dated by TCRdb to 2017 to 2019). Library preparation used the immunoSEQ multiplex PCR assay. A mixture of 60 forward primers for TCR Vbeta segments and 13 reverse primers for TCR Jbeta segments was used in the multiplex PCR. The source is immuneACCESS, and TCRdb retained only in-frame sequences with V and J called. Part of the clones is not carried over; for the studies checked, unresolved V genes explain less than half of this, and the remainder is unexplained. This sample gives 95,000 to 100,000 clones in total; roughly 71% of them show up just once. The ten largest make up about 10% of the sample. The sample comprised PBMCs. The receptors derive from a man in his fifties in good health and CMV-seronegative.

In this sample, this clone turned up many times. This chain joins TRBV6-5 and TRBJ1-2, with 9 bases that match TRBD1. This CDR3 region has 14 residues. V lost 6 bases to trimming and J lost 8 bases; unmatched junction nucleotides: 10. Germline V gene lookup returns CDR1 MNHEY and CDR2 SVGAGI. CDR3 sequence reads: CASRGTGRRKGYTF. CDR3 nucleotides: TGTGCCAGCAGGGGGACAGGGAGGCGAAAAGGCTACACCTTC.

This clone was observed a few times. The gene calls are TRBV6-1 and TRBJ1-2; 8 bases are shared with TRBD1. Losses at the gene ends were 2 bases for V and 4 bases for J; bases not matched to a gene: 6. CDR1 is MNHNS and CDR2 is SASEGT in the germline V gene. This CDR3 has 15 amino acids. DNA for the CDR3: TGTGCCAGCAGTGAAAGCAGGGGGCAAACCTATGGCTACACCTTC. It encodes CASSESRGQTYGYTF.

CDR3 residues: CAGSLGETQYF. CDR3 nucleotide sequence: TGTGCGGGCTCTTTGGGAGAGACCCAGTACTTC. The V call is TRBV11-2, the J call TRBJ2-5; the D is unclear. This CDR3 is 11 amino acids long. The germline CDR1 and CDR2 sequences are SGHAT and FQNNGV.

This chain uses TRBV5-4 with TRBJ1-5, with TRBD1 matching 7 bases. The CDR3 has 13 amino acids. The V segment lost 4 bases and the J segment 4 bases; nucleotides outside the gene matches: 2. Germline values: CDR1 SGHNT, CDR2 YYREEE (reference sequence). CDR3 sequence (DNA): TGTGCCAGCAGCCGGGACAGTAATCAGCCCCAGCATTTT. Translating gives CASSRDSNQPQHF. Using reference TRBV5-4 and TRBJ1-5 for the parts outside the CDR3, the full variable domain is ETGVTQSPTHLIKTRGQQVTLRCSSQSGHNTVSWYQQALGQGPQFIFQYYREEENGRGNFPPRFSGLQFPNYSSELNVNALELDDSALYLCASSRDSNQPQHFGDGTRLSIL.

Regarding this clone: Germline and junction disagree at one end, which may indicate a read error. The chain carries TRBV5-4 and TRBJ2-1, with 15 bases aligning to TRBD2. This CDR3 spans 15 amino acids. Germline-derived CDR1 and CDR2 are SGHNT and YYREEE (reference sequence). In DNA form, the CDR3 reads TGTGCCAGCAGCTTGGCCTCCGGGACTAGCGGGAGGTTACTCTTC. Protein product: CASSLASGTSGRLLF.

The V gene is TRBV19, the J gene TRBJ1-2; TRBD1 is a possible D gene (5 bases). The CDR3 runs 14 residues. The germline V and J ends were trimmed by 4 bases and 2 bases, with 11 bases remaining between them. The germline gives CDR1 LNHDA, CDR2 SQIVND (reference sequence). The CDR3 DNA reads TGTGCCAGTAGTAGCGACAGTCGGAACTATGGCTACACCTTC. This codes for CASSSDSRNYGYTF.

The rearrangement uses TRBV5-1 and TRBJ1-1; no clear D. The germline V and J ends were trimmed by 4 bases and 4 bases, with 17 bases remaining between them. Germline V gene data show CDR1 as SGHRS and CDR2 as YFSETQ. The CDR3 is made up of 15 amino acids. The CDR3 coding sequence is TGCGCCAGCAGCCTTCGGAAAGAGGGTGGCACTGAAGCTTTCTTT. Protein product: CASSLRKEGGTEAFF.

This clone appeared a few times. The rearrangement joins TRBV7-8 to TRBJ2-5; tentatively, D is TRBD2 (5 bases). The CDR3 is made up of 14 amino acids. The germline CDR1 and CDR2 sequences are SGHVS and FQNEAQ. V was pared by 3 bases and J by 2 bases, with 10 bases between. The CDR3 loop reads CASSFSGKQETQYF. In DNA form, the CDR3 reads TGTGCCAGCAGCTTCTCGGGGAAACAAGAGACCCAGTACTTC.

This chain's CDR3 is CASSSQLAQYF. In DNA form, the CDR3 reads TGTGCCAGCAGCTCCCAACTGGCCCAGTACTTC. The chain couples TRBV7-9 to TRBJ2-5; D ambiguous. The CDR3 has 11 residues. With 4 bases removed from V and 9 bases from J, the gap between germline ends came to 9 bases. CDR1 is SEHNR, CDR2 FQNEAQ, per germline (reference sequence).

This clone has only a few counts. This chain uses TRBV27 with TRBJ2-3; the match to TRBD2 covers 16 bases. CDR1 MNHEY and CDR2 SMNVEV come from the germline V gene (reference sequence). The CDR3 is made up of 19 amino acids. V dropped 5 bases and J dropped 3; count of bases not matched to a gene: 11. Here the CDR3 reads CASSQPGLAGGPRTDTQYF. The CDR3 region has the DNA TGTGCCAGCAGTCAACCGGGACTAGCGGGGGGGCCGAGGACAGATACGCAGTATTTT.

The rearrangement joins TRBV2 to TRBJ1-4; D is unclear. The CDR3 consists of 13 residues. CDR1 and CDR2 from the germline V gene are SNHLY and FYNNEI. V dropped 6 bases and J dropped 13 bases, with 18 bases sitting between them. Here the CDR3 DNA reads TGTGCCAGCAGCCCCGCCCCCGACGGGGTACTGTTTTTT. Protein product: CASSPAPDGVLFF.

This chain uses TRBV27 with TRBJ1-2, with D perhaps TRBD1 (6 bases). The CDR3 has 15 residues. The V gene lost 1 base and the J gene lost 4 bases, with 13 bases spanning the gap. Germline V lookup: CDR1 MNHEY, CDR2 SMNVEV (reference sequence). The CDR3, as DNA: TGTGCCAGCAGTTTATACGGGGGGCTGGTCTATGGCTACACCTTC. Protein sequence: CASSLYGGLVYGYTF.

The J gene is TRBJ2-2, the V gene TRBV5-1; 8 positions match TRBD1. Germline lookup yields CDR1 SGHRS and CDR2 YFSETQ. V shed 2 bases and J 6 bases; nucleotides not matched to a gene: 6. This CDR3 region has 15 residues. The CDR3 loop is CASSLTQGEAGELFF. CDR3 nucleotide sequence: TGCGCCAGCAGCTTAACACAGGGGGAAGCCGGGGAGCTGTTTTTT.

This chain connects TRBV14 to TRBJ1-2; TRBD1 matches at 8 bases. V was pared by 4 bases and J by 4 bases, with 11 bases of the junction left unmatched. CDR3 length: 16 amino acids. Germline CDR1 is SGHDN and CDR2 is FVKESK. The CDR3 loop is CASSRLTRDRFYGYTF. CDR3 coding DNA: TGTGCCAGCAGCCGCCTAACCCGGGACAGGTTCTATGGCTACACCTTC.

The genes are TRBV11-2 and TRBJ1-2; D possibly corresponds to TRBD1 (5 bases). V was trimmed by 4 bases and J by 0 bases, leaving 15 bases between them. Per the germline V gene, CDR1 is SGHAT and CDR2 is FQNNGV. The CDR3 length is 16 residues. The DNA of the CDR3 is TGTGCCAGCAGCTCTAGTGTAGACAGTTCTAACTATGGCTACACCTTC. Translated, it gives CASSSSVDSSNYGYTF.

V usage is TRBV6-1 and J usage is TRBJ1-5; the D gene is possibly TRBD1 (6 bases). The CDR3 runs 15 residues. V lost 7 bases to trimming and J lost 1 base, with 14 bases between them. The germline gives CDR1 MNHNS, CDR2 SASEGT. The CDR3 region has the DNA TGTGCCAGCACCGTCCTACAGGGAAGCAATCAGCCCCAGCATTTT. Translation: CASTVLQGSNQPQHF.

The genes are TRBV6-1 and TRBJ2-5; TRBD1 aligns across 8 bases. The V gene's germline CDR1 is MNHNS and CDR2 SASEGT. This CDR3 region has 15 residues. With V trimmed by 6 bases and J by 6 bases, 12 bases remained unmatched. DNA for the CDR3: TGTGCCAGCAGGGTAGATGGACAGGGAGTCAAGACCCAGTACTTC. This translates into CASRVDGQGVKTQYF.

This chain connects TRBV6-6 to TRBJ1-1; D unclear. The CDR3 covers 11 residues. CDR1 is MNHNY, CDR2 SVGAGI, per germline (reference sequence). Trimming stripped 4 bases from V and 6 bases from J, with 6 bases between. The CDR3 reads CASSSQAEAFF. CDR3 bases: TGTGCCAGCAGTTCCCAGGCTGAAGCTTTCTTT.

V is TRBV7-2 and J is TRBJ2-7, with 7 positions matching TRBD2. The CDR3 extends over 15 amino acids. V trimming: 2 bases; J trimming: 1 base; junction bases outside the gene matches: 5. Per germline, CDR1 SGHTA and CDR2 FQGNSA. CDR3 bases: TGTGCCAGCAGCTTAAACGCGGGAGCATCCTACGAGCAGTACTTC. Amino acids: CASSLNAGASYEQYF.

V gene TRBV5-6 combines with J gene TRBJ2-7; the D is unclear. V was cut by 7 bases and J by 0 bases, with 11 bases left in between. CDR1 SGHDT and CDR2 YYEEEE come from the germline V gene. This CDR3 is built from 13 residues. The chain's CDR3 is CASGMASSYEQYF. CDR3 DNA: TGTGCCAGCGGTATGGCCAGCTCCTACGAGCAGTACTTC.